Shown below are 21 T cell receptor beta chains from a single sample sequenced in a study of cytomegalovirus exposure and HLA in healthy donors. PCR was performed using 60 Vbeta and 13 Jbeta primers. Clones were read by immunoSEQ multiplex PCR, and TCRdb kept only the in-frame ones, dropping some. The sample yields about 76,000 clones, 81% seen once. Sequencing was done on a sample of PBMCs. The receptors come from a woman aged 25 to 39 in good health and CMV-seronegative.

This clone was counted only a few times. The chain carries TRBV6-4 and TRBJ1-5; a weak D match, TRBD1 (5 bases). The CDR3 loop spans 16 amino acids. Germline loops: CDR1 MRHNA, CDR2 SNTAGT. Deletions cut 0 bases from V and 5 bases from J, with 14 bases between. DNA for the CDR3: TGTGCCAGCAGTGACTCCGGGGGGGGGTCGTATCAGCCCCAGCATTTT. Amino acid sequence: CASSDSGGGSYQPQHF.

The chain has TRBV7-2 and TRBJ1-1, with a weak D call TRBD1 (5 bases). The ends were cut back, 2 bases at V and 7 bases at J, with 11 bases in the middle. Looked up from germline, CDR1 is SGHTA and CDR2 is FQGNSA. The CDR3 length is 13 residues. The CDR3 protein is CASSLTGFHEAFF. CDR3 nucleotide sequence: TGTGCCAGCAGCTTAACAGGTTTTCATGAAGCTTTCTTT.

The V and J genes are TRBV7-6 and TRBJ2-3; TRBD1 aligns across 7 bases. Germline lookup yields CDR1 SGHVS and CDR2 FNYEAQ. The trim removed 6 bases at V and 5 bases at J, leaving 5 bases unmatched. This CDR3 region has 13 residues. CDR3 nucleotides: TGTGCCAGCAGTTCGGACAGGCGAGATACGCAGTATTTT. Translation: CASSSDRRDTQYF.

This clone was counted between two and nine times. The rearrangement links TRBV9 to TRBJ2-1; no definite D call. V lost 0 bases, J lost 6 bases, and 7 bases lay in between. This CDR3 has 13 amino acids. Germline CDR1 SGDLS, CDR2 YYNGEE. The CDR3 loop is CASSVAASNEQFF. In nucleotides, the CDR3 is TGTGCCAGCAGCGTAGCAGCGAGCAATGAGCAGTTCTTC.

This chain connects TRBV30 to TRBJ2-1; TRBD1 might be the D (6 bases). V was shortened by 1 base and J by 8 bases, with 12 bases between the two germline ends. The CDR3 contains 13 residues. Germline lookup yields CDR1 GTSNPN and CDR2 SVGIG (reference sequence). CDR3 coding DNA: TGTGCCTGGAGTGGGAATTCAGGGGATGAGCAGTTCTTC. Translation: CAWSGNSGDEQFF.

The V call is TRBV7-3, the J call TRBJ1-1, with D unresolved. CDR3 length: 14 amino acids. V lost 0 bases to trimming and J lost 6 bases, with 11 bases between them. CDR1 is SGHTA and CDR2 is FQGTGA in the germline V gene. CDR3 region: CASSLTRQAAEAFF. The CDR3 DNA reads TGTGCCAGCAGCTTAACCCGGCAGGCCGCTGAAGCTTTCTTT.

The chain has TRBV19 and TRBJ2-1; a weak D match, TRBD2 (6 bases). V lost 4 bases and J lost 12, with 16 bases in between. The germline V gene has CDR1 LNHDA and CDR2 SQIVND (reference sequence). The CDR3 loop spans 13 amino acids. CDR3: CASSTDGGLGQFF. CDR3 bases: TGTGCCAGTAGTACAGACGGGGGACTTGGGCAGTTCTTC.

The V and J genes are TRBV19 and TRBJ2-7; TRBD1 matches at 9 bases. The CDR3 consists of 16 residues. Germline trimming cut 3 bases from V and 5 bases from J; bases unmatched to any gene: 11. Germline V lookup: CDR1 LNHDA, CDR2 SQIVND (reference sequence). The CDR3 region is CASSISGQGGWDEQYF. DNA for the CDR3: TGTGCCAGTAGTATCTCGGGACAGGGAGGATGGGACGAGCAGTACTTC.

CDR3 bases: TGTGCCAGCAGCAAAGATGCGCGGGAGGTTGCAAATGAGCAGTTCTTC. This sequence encodes CASSKDAREVANEQFF. The rearrangement uses TRBV7-8 and TRBJ2-1; 8 nucleotides align to TRBD2. This CDR3 contains 16 residues. With 5 bases clipped from V and 7 bases from J, the junction kept 13 bases outside the gene matches. Germline V gene lookup returns CDR1 SGHVS and CDR2 FQNEAQ.

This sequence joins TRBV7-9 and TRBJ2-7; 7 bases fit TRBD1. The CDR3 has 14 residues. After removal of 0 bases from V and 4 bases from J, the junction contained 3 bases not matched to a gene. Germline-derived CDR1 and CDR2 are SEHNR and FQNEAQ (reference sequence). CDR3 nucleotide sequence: TGTGCCAGCAGCTTAGCGGGACAGCCATACGAGCAGTACTTC. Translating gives CASSLAGQPYEQYF.

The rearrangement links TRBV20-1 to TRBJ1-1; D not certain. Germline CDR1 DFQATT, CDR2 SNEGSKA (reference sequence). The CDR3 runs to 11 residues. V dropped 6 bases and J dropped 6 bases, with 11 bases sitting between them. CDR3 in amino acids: CSAPIAPEAFF. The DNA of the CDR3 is TGCAGTGCCCCTATCGCCCCTGAAGCTTTCTTT.

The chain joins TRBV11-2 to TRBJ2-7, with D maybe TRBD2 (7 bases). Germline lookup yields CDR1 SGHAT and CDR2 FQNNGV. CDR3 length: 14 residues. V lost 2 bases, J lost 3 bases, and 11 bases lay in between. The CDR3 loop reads CASSLTGGFYEQYF. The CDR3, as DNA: TGTGCCAGCAGCTTAACGGGGGGCTTCTACGAGCAGTACTTC.

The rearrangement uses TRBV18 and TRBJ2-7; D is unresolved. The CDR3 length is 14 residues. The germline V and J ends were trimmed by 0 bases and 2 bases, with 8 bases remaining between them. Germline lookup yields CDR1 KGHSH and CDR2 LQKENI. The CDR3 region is CASSPPALTYEQYF. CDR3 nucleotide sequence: TGTGCCAGCTCACCACCGGCCTTGACCTACGAGCAGTACTTC.

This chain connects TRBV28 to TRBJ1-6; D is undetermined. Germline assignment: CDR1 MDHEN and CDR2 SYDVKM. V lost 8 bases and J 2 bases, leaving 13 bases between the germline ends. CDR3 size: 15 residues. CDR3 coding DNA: TGTGCCAGCCATTCTCCGACAACCTATAATTCACCCCTCCACTTT. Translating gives CASHSPTTYNSPLHF.

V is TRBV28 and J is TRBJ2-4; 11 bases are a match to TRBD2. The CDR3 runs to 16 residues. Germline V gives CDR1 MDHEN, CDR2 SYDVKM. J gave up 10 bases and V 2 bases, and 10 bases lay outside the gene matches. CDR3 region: CASSLIGTSGRGIQYF. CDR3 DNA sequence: TGTGCCAGCAGTTTAATTGGGACTAGCGGCCGAGGGATTCAGTACTTC.

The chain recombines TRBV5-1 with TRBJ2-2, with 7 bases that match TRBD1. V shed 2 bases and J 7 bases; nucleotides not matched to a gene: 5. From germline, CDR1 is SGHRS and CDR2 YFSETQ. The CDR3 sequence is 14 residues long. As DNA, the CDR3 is TGCGCCAGCAGCTTCCGGACAGGTCTCGGGGAGCTGTTTTTT. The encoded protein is CASSFRTGLGELFF.

The CDR3 DNA reads as TGTGCCAGCAGCTTAGCGCAGGGGGACACTGAAGCTTTCTTT. Translating gives CASSLAQGDTEAFF. The chain is built from TRBV7-3 and TRBJ1-1; 7 positions match TRBD1. The CDR3 totals 14 residues. Germline CDR1 and CDR2: SGHTA and FQGTGA. Trimming at V came to 2 bases and at J to 3 bases, leaving 3 bases not matched to a gene.

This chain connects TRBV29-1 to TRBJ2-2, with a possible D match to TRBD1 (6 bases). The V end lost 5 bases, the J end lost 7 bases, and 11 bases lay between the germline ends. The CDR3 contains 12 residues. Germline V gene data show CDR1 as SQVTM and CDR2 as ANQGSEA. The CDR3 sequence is CSVRGGHGELFF. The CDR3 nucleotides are TGCAGCGTTCGAGGGGGACACGGGGAGCTGTTTTTT.

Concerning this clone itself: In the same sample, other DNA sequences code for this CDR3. In DNA form, the CDR3 reads TGCGCCAGCAGCTTCCAGGGGAACACTGAAGCTTTCTTT. Translation: CASSFQGNTEAFF. This sequence joins TRBV5-1 and TRBJ1-1; tentative D call: TRBD1 (5 bases). V was pared by 2 bases and J by 1 base, with 6 bases between. From germline, CDR1 is SGHRS and CDR2 YFSETQ. CDR3 length: 13 amino acids.

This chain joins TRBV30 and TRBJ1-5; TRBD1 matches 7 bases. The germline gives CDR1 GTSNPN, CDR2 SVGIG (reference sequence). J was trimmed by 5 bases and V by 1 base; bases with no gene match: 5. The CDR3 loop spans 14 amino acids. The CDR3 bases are TGTGCCTGGAGTGCCGGACAGGTAGATCAGCCCCAGCATTTT. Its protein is CAWSAGQVDQPQHF.

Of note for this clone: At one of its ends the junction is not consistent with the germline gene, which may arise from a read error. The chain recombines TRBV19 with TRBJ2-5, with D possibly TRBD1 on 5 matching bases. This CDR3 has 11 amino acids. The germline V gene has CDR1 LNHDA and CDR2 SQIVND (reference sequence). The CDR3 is CASSIGAAMDF. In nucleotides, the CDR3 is TGTGCCAGTAGTATTGGGGCGGCCATGGACTTC.